Listed here is a single T cell receptor (beta chain). Its antigen is not yet known. No base-level quality is on record; no much larger clone is a single base apart. This specimen comes from a study of T cells after yellow fever vaccination (dated by TCRdb to between 2017 and 2020). Looking at the study overall: Libraries from fractions with low cell numbers were prepared with the SMART-Seq v4 Ultra Low Input RNA kit. To follow T-cell clones before and after both primary and booster YFV17D yellow fever vaccination, bulk TCR alpha and beta repertoires underwent longitudinal sequencing. Two healthy male donors, one aged 18 to 30 and one aged 30 to 39 years, were included in the cohort. Blood was collected at multiple timepoints before and after primary and secondary immunization, and bulk PBMC replicates and cell subsets were isolated.

Looking up the germline V gene (reference sequence) yields CDR1 LNHNV and CDR2 YYDKDF. The CDR3 measures 13 amino acids from cysteine to phenylalanine. Solely the CDR3 DNA is kept, with 39 bases framed from the first base. Trimming takes 0 bases from V and 5 bases from J, and the germline ends sit 7 bases apart. The sample's treatment or condition label is to be understood as: live attenuated yellow fever vaccine strain. At every blood-draw timepoint, two biological replicates of bulk PBMCs were collected. A standard Ficoll-Paque protocol was used to isolate PBMCs from peripheral blood. TriZol was used to extract RNA from bulk PBMCs, from CD4 and CD8 fractions, and from dextramer-positive and dextramer-negative fractions. Sequenced using an Illumina NovaSeq 6000. TCR cDNA was synthesized by 5'RACE template switching, through which a universal primer site and unique molecular identifiers were introduced. Priming for cDNA synthesis came from both the TCR alpha and TCR beta constant segments. Library amplification involved two PCR steps, and the second step added sample barcodes and sequencing adapters. Sequencing of libraries was performed on Illumina HiSeq 2500 (2x100 bp) or NovaSeq (2x150 bp). Processing in the source paper ran as follows. MIGEC handled demultiplexing of reads and collapsing into UMI consensus sequences, while MiXCR performed V(D)J alignment. Clonotypes responding to the vaccine were identified with edgeR on replicate PBMC samples, with the criteria of FDR below 0.01 and a log2 fold change above 5 up to day 15. Each bulk clonotype was labeled CD4 or CD8 based on which sequenced repertoire, CD4 or CD8, contained the clonotype at higher abundance. Clones were called with MiXCR by TCRdb after fastp trimmed the public reads at Q25, and only in-frame beta chains were retained. Rows merge per CDR3 protein into single entries with the most common DNA and genes. These V and J calls rely on TCRdb rather than the paper's analysis. In this sample the table shows hundreds of thousands of distinct CDR3 sequences, 18% of which occur a single time. The ten largest clones add up to about a sixth of the sample.

What the research found in general, with its limitations: After the booster, most of the clones that had expanded following primary vaccination were detected again (just under 97% of CD4 and around nine tenths of CD8), which suggests that memory was broadly maintained. Computational filtering was needed because FACS-sorted repertoires could contain abundant contaminating clonotypes from the bulk population. A small fraction of clonotypes appeared in both the CD4 and CD8 compartments, likely as a result of convergent recombination. Because only a couple of donors were included in the study, the extent to which the findings can be generalized is limited. Compared with the primary T-cell response, the secondary T-cell response was faster but weaker, reaching its peak on day 5 rather than on day 15.

This clonotype was sampled from a man between 18 and 35 years old who received the YFV17D yellow fever vaccine. This sample comprised PBMCs, obtained before the yellow fever booster vaccination. The rearrangement joined TRBV15 to TRBJ2-5; the D gene assignment is ambiguous. The nucleotide sequence reads as follows: TGTGCCACCAGCAGAGATTCCGGCGAGACCCAGTACTTC. It encodes CATSRDSGETQYF.